This is a list of T cell receptor beta chains from one sample in a study of blood T cell repertoires in COVID-19. Profiling relied on immunoSEQ multiplex PCR, and the TCRdb table lists in-frame clones only, not all of them. There are 150,000 to 200,000 clones in the sample; 75% to 80% occur only once, and roughly 28% lies in the top ten. The sequencing input was peripheral blood. These receptors all stem from a woman between 65 and 79 years old with acute or convalescent COVID-19. The CDR3 runs from the conserved cysteine through the conserved F or W. D genes are given only for firm matches. Rows give clone size only sometimes, using once, few, many, or a class for an expanded clone.

j_call	d_call	v_call	clone_size	cdr3_nt	cdr3_aa
TRBJ1-2	TRBD1	TRBV3-1/TRBV3-2	-	TGTGCCAGCAGCCCAACAGGGGGCCGCCGCGGCTACACCTTC	CASSPTGGRRGYTF
TRBJ1-4	-	TRBV6-1	-	TGTGCCAGCAGTGAAACGGGACACCGGAAAGAGGAAGAAAAACTGTTTTTT	CASSETGHRKEEEKLFF
TRBJ1-4	-	TRBV5-1	-	TGCGCCAGCAGCACCTCCGGGGGTACAACTAATGAAAAACTGTTTTTT	CASSTSGGTTNEKLFF
TRBJ2-2	TRBD1	TRBV10-3	-	TGTGCCACCCGACAGGGGGCAGACACCGGGGAGCTGTTTTTT	CATRQGADTGELFF
TRBJ1-1	-	TRBV19	-	TGTGCCAGTAGCCAAGAAAGAGCGAACACTGAAGCTTTCTTT	CASSQERANTEAFF
TRBJ1-1	TRBD1	TRBV5-1	-	TGCGCCAGCAGACCCAGGGGGTACACTGAAGCTTTCTTT	CASRPRGYTEAFF
TRBJ2-5	-	TRBV30	-	TGTGCCTCCACGCCGGGAGTACGAGAGACCCAGTACTTC	CASTPGVRETQYF
TRBJ1-1	-	TRBV10-1	-	TGCGCCAGCAGTGAGTCCCAGGGGCTGACTGAAGCTTTCTTT	CASSESQGLTEAFF
TRBJ2-2	-	TRBV5-1	-	TGCGCCAGCAGCTTCGGGGTTACGGACACCGGGGAGCTGTTTTTT	CASSFGVTDTGELFF
TRBJ2-5	TRBD2	TRBV27	once	TGTGCCAGCAGTAGACTAGCGAAAGAGACCCAGTACTTC	CASSRLAKETQYF
TRBJ2-1	-	TRBV11-3	-	TGTGCCAGCAGCTTACTACCGGTGAATGAGCAGTTCTTC	CASSLLPVNEQFF
TRBJ1-5	TRBD1	TRBV15	few	TGTGCCACCAGCAGGGGTATCGGGACAGACAATAGCAATCAGCCCCAGCATTTT	CATSRGIGTDNSNQPQHF
TRBJ2-3	-	TRBV2	-	TGTGCCAGCAGTTGGGGCGGGGGCACAGATACGCAGTATTTT	CASSWGGGTDTQYF
TRBJ2-3	TRBD1	TRBV10-1	-	TGCGCCAGCGCGGACCGGGACAGGGGTACAGATACGCAGTATTTT	CASADRDRGTDTQYF
TRBJ2-2	-	TRBV7-9	-	TGTGCCAGCAGCTTAAAAGTAGCCGGGGAGCTGTTTTTT	CASSLKVAGELFF
TRBJ1-1	TRBD1	TRBV10-3	-	TGTGCCATCAGTGAGTTTGGCCCCCGACAGGGGGCGAAAGCTTTCTTT	CAISEFGPRQGAKAFF
TRBJ2-7	-	TRBV7-9	-	TGTGCCAGCAGCTCATACCTTACAGGGTACGAGCAGTACTTC	CASSSYLTGYEQYF
TRBJ1-2	TRBD1	TRBV19	-	TGTGCCAGTAGTAGCCGGGACAGGGGTGGCTACACCTTC	CASSSRDRGGYTF
TRBJ2-5	TRBD2	TRBV24-1	-	TGTGCCACCAGCGGGGGGGCCGAAGAGACCCAGTACTTC	CATSGGAEETQYF
TRBJ2-6	-	TRBV2	few	TGTGCCAGCAGTGATTTCCTCAGGGGACCTTTCTCTGGGGCCAACGTCCTGACTTTC	CASSDFLRGPFSGANVLTF
TRBJ2-2	TRBD1	TRBV29-1	once	TGCAGCGTCTCAGGGGGTGGGACCGGGGAGCTGTTTTTT	CSVSGGGTGELFF
TRBJ2-1	TRBD1	TRBV7-2	-	TGTGCCAGCAAGACAGGGGCGTACAATGAGCAGTTCTTC	CASKTGAYNEQFF
TRBJ2-1	TRBD2	TRBV10-2	-	TGCGCCAGCACTGAATATGCCGGGACTATGGTCTACAATGAGCAGTTCTTC	CASTEYAGTMVYNEQFF
TRBJ2-1	TRBD2	TRBV2	-	TGTGCCAGCAGTCCCCGACTAGCGGGGAGCTACAATGAGCAGTTCTTC	CASSPRLAGSYNEQFF
TRBJ1-5	-	TRBV15	-	TGTGCCACCAGCAGGGCCCACACCGGGGATCAGCCCCAGCATTTT	CATSRAHTGDQPQHF
TRBJ2-2	-	TRBV7-9	few	TGTGCCAGCAGCTTCCCAAATACAGGGAACACCGGGGAGCTGTTTTTT	CASSFPNTGNTGELFF
TRBJ2-5	-	TRBV6-5	once	TGTGCCAGCGTGTCTAGCCAAGAGACCCAGTACTTC	CASVSSQETQYF
TRBJ1-4	-	TRBV5-1	-	TGCGCCAGCAGCTTGACGGGGGGGAGTGAAAAACTGTTTTTT	CASSLTGGSEKLFF
TRBJ1-1	TRBD1	TRBV7-9	-	TGTGCCAGCAGCTCGACAGGGGGAGGAACTGAAGCTTTCTTT	CASSSTGGGTEAFF
TRBJ2-7	TRBD1	TRBV29-1	-	TGCAGCGGGCGCGGGGGACAGGGGGCCTACGAGCAGTACTTC	CSGRGGQGAYEQYF
TRBJ2-3	TRBD1	TRBV3-1/TRBV3-2	-	TGTGCCAGCAGCCAAGCCGCAGGGGGCGCAGATACGCAGTATTTT	CASSQAAGGADTQYF
TRBJ1-1	TRBD1	TRBV7-3	once	TGTGCCAGCAGCCCGGGGACAGCTAGAACGGCTGAAGCTTTCTTT	CASSPGTARTAEAFF
TRBJ2-1	TRBD2	TRBV18	-	TGTGCCAGCTCACCTGGCTTATGGCGGGAGGACGACAATGAGCAGTTCTTC	CASSPGLWREDDNEQFF
TRBJ2-5	TRBD2	TRBV27	-	TGTGCCAGCAGGAGGACTAGCGGGGTTAGTAAAGAGACCCAGTACTTC	CASRRTSGVSKETQYF
TRBJ2-1	-	TRBV24-1	-	TGTGCCACCAGTGACCACCGGAGGGACAATGAGCAGTTCTTC	CATSDHRRDNEQFF
TRBJ1-2	TRBD1	TRBV7-2	-	TGTGCCAGCAGCTTTGACAGGGGATTGAACTATGGCTACACCTTC	CASSFDRGLNYGYTF
TRBJ2-1	TRBD2	TRBV7-2	-	TGTGCCAGCAGCACGGGACTAGCAGGCAATGAGCAGTTCTTC	CASSTGLAGNEQFF
TRBJ2-7	TRBD1	TRBV12-3/TRBV12-4	-	TGTGCCAGCAGCCTCGGACAGGCTACCGAGCAGTACTTC	CASSLGQATEQYF
TRBJ1-2	-	TRBV27	-	TGTGCCAGCAGCGGGGTAGGCTATGGCTACACCTTC	CASSGVGYGYTF
TRBJ1-4	TRBD1	TRBV6-6	once	TGTGCCAGCAGTCCACGCAAAGGGGGCGATGAAAAACTGTTTTTT	CASSPRKGGDEKLFF
TRBJ1-5	TRBD1	TRBV15	-	TGTGCCACCAGCGGTGGACAGGGGGCGGGTCAGCCCCAGCATTTT	CATSGGQGAGQPQHF
TRBJ2-7	TRBD1	TRBV6-1	-	TGTGCCAGCAGTGAAGTCGCAGGGGGCTCCTACGAGCAGTACTTC	CASSEVAGGSYEQYF
TRBJ1-2	-	TRBV19	-	TGTGCCAGTAGTATAGACGGGATGGTAGGCTATGGCTACACCTTC	CASSIDGMVGYGYTF
TRBJ2-2	TRBD1	TRBV27	-	TGTGCCAGCAGTCCGTCCCGGGACAGGGTATTGGCCGGGGAGCTGTTTTTT	CASSPSRDRVLAGELFF
TRBJ1-2	-	TRBV19	-	TGTGCCAGTAAGAAGACCGCAATAGCGGGCTACACCTTC	CASKKTAIAGYTF
TRBJ2-7	-	TRBV6-5	once	TGTGCCAGCAGTCCCAGTCCGGACGGACTCTACGAGCAGTACTTC	CASSPSPDGLYEQYF
TRBJ2-1	-	TRBV5-1	few	TGCGCCAGCAGCTTGTTCCCGAATGAGCAGTTCTTC	CASSLFPNEQFF
TRBJ1-1	TRBD1	TRBV29-1	-	TGCAGCGCCCCTTTACAGGGGACTGAAGCTTTCTTT	CSAPLQGTEAFF
TRBJ2-5	-	TRBV2	once	TGTGCCAGCGGGGAGGAGACCCAGTACTTC	CASGEETQYF
TRBJ1-2	TRBD1	TRBV5-4	-	TGTGCCAGCAGCTTGGGAGGTGGCCAGGGGGCCTATGGCTACACCTTC	CASSLGGGQGAYGYTF
TRBJ2-7	TRBD1	TRBV2	-	TGTGCCAGCAGCCTGGGACAGGCCACCTTCTACGAGCAGTACTTC	CASSLGQATFYEQYF
TRBJ1-4	-	TRBV27	-	TGTGCCAGCGGGGCGGGGGCCGGCGAAAAACTGTTTTTT	CASGAGAGEKLFF
TRBJ2-1	TRBD2	TRBV19	-	TGTGCCAGTAGTATGGGACTAGCGGGAGTTAATGAGCAGTTCTTC	CASSMGLAGVNEQFF
TRBJ2-1	TRBD2	TRBV19	few	TGTGCCAGTAGTTCTTCTAGCGGACGCAATGAGCAGTTCTTC	CASSSSSGRNEQFF
TRBJ2-7	TRBD1	TRBV19	-	TGTGCCAGTAGTATAGGGACAGGGGAGGAAAAGCAGTACTTC	CASSIGTGEEKQYF
TRBJ2-1	TRBD2	TRBV19	-	TGTGCCAGTAGCCCACTAGCGGGAGTTACCTACAATGAGCAGTTCTTC	CASSPLAGVTYNEQFF
TRBJ2-7	TRBD2	TRBV7-2	-	TGTGCCAGCAGCTTAGCCGTAGCGGGAAGCGCCGACGAGCAGTACTTC	CASSLAVAGSADEQYF
TRBJ2-2	-	TRBV4-2	-	TGTGCCAGCAGCCAAGAGGACGGGGCGAACACCGGGGAGCTGTTTTTT	CASSQEDGANTGELFF
TRBJ2-1	-	TRBV7-2	few	TGTGCCAGCAGATTAGACGTGTTTCGGCGGGACGACAATGAGCAGTTCTTC	CASRLDVFRRDDNEQFF